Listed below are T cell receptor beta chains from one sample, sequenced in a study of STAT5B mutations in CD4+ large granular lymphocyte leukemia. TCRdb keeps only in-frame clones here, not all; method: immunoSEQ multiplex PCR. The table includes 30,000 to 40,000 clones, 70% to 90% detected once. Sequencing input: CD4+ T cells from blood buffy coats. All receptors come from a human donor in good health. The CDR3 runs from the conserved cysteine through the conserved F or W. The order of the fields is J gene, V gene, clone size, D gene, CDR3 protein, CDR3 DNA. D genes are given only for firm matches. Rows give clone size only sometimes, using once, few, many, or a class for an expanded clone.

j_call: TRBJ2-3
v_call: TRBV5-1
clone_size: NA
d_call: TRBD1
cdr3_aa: CASSLLTGNTDTQYF
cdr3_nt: TGCGCCAGCAGCCTCTTGACAGGGAACACAGATACGCAGTATTTT

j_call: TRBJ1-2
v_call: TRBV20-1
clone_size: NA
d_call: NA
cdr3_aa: CSARVLRGYTF
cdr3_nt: TGCAGTGCTAGAGTCCTCAGGGGCTACACCTTC

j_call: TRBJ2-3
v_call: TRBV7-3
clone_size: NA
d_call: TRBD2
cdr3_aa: CASSFASAGGPDTQYF
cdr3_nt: TGTGCCAGCAGCTTTGCGTCAGCGGGAGGCCCAGATACGCAGTATTTT

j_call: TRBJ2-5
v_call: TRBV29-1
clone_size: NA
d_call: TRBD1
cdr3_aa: CSVETGGIETQYF
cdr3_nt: TGCAGCGTTGAAACAGGGGGCATAGAGACCCAGTACTTC

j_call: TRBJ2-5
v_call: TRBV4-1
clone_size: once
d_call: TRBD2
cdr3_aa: CASSRRLGRGETQYF
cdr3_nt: TGCGCCAGCAGCCGTAGACTGGGGCGGGGGGAGACCCAGTACTTC

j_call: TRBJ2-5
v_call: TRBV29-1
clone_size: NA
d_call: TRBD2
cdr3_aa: CSVDGAGGSVGETQYF
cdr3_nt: TGCAGCGTTGACGGAGCGGGGGGGTCGGTTGGAGAGACCCAGTACTTC

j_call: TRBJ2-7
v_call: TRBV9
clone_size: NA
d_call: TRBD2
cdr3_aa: CASSVGLAGYEQYF
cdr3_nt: TGTGCCAGCAGCGTAGGGCTAGCGGGTTATGAGCAGTACTTC

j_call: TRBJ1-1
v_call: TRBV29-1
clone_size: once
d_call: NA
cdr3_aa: CSVENRRELAEAFF
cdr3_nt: TGCAGCGTTGAAAACCGCAGGGAACTTGCTGAAGCTTTCTTT

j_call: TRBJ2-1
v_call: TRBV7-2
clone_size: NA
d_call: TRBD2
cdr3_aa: CASKRDLRLAAYNEQFF
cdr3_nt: TGTGCCAGCAAACGGGACCTGAGACTAGCGGCCTACAATGAGCAGTTCTTC

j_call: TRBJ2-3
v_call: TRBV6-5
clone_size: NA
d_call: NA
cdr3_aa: CASSRPGTDTQYF
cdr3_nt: TGTGCCAGCAGTCGACCCGGGACAGATACGCAGTATTTT

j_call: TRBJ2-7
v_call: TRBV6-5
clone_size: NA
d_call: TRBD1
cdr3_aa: CASSDSGTGYYEQYF
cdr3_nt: TGTGCCAGCAGTGACTCCGGGACAGGGTATTACGAGCAGTACTTC

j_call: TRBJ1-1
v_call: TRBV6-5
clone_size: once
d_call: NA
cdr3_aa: CASSPFTEAFF
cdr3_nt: TGTGCCAGCAGCCCGTTCACTGAAGCTTTCTTT

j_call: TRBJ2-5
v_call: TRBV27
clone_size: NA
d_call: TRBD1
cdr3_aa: CASSPGQPQETQYF
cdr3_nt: TGTGCCAGCAGTCCGGGACAGCCACAAGAGACCCAGTACTTC

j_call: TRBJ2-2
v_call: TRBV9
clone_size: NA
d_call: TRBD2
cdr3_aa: CASSVGLAGGYGELFF
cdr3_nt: TGTGCCAGCAGCGTAGGCCTAGCGGGAGGGTACGGGGAGCTGTTTTTT

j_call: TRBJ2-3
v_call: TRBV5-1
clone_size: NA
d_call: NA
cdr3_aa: CASSLLAPSTDTQYF
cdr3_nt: TGCGCCAGCAGCTTGTTAGCACCCAGCACAGATACGCAGTATTTT

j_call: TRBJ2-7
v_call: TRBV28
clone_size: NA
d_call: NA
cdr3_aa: CASSFPTVSYEQYF
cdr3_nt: TGTGCCAGCAGTTTCCCGACAGTCTCCTACGAGCAGTACTTC

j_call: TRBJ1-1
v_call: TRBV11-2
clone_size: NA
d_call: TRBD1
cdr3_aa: CASSTHRGRNTEAFF
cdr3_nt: TGTGCCAGCAGCACCCACAGGGGGCGGAACACTGAAGCTTTCTTT

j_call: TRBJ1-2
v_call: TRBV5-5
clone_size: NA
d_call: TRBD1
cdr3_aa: CASSLRQGADGYTF
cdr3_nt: TGTGCCAGCAGCTTGCGCCAGGGGGCCGATGGCTACACCTTC

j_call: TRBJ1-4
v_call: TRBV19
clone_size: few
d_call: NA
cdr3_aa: CASSSGEANEKLFF
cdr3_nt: TGTGCCAGTAGTTCAGGGGAGGCTAATGAAAAACTGTTTTTT

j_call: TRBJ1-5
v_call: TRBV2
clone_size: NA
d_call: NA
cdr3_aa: CASGEAEISPQHF
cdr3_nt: TGTGCCAGCGGCGAGGCCGAAATCAGCCCCCAGCATTTT

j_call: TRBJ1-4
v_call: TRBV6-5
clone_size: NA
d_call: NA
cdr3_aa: CASSYSSSSNEKLFF
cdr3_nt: TGTGCCAGCAGTTACTCGAGCAGTTCTAATGAAAAACTGTTTTTT

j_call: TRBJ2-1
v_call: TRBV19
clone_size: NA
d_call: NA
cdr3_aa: CASTKLPSAEQFF
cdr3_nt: TGTGCCAGTACCAAGTTACCTAGCGCTGAGCAGTTCTTC

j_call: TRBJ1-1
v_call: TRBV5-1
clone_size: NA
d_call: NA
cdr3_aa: CASSPGPTNTEAFF
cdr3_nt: TGCGCCAGCAGCCCGGGACCTACGAACACTGAAGCTTTCTTT

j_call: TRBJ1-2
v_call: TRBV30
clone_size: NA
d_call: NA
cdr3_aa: CAWRANNYGYTF
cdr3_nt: TGTGCCTGGAGGGCAAATAACTATGGCTACACCTTC

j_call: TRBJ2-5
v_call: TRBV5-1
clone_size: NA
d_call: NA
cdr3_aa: CASSLDVGRVEETQYF
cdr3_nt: TGCGCCAGCAGCTTGGATGTGGGGCGGGTCGAAGAGACCCAGTACTTC

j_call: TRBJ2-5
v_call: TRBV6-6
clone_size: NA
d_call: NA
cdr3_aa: CASSHKETQYF
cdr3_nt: TGTGCCAGCAGTCACAAGGAGACCCAGTACTTC

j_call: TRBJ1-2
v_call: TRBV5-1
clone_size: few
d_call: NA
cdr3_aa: CASSTKVDYGYTF
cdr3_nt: TGCGCCAGCAGTACGAAAGTAGACTATGGCTACACCTTC

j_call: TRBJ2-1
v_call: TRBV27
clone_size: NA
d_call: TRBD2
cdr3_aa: CASSLSISSGTNNEQFF
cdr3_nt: TGTGCCAGCAGTTTAAGTATTTCTAGCGGGACGAACAATGAGCAGTTCTTC

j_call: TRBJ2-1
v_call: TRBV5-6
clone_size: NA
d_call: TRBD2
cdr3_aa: CASSLFSGGPSDEQFF
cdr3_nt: TGTGCCAGCAGCTTATTTTCGGGAGGGCCCTCAGATGAGCAGTTCTTC

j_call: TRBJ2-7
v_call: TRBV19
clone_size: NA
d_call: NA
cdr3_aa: CASSQVTEGEQYF
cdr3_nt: TGTGCCAGTAGTCAGGTGACAGAGGGCGAGCAGTACTTC

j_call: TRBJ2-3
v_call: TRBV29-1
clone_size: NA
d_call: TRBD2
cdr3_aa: CSVAPGRVDTQYF
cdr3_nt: TGCAGCGTTGCCCCCGGGAGGGTAGATACGCAGTATTTT

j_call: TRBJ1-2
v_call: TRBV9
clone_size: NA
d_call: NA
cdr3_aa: CASSVGGRASGYTF
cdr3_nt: TGTGCCAGCAGCGTAGGAGGCAGGGCCTCGGGCTACACCTTC

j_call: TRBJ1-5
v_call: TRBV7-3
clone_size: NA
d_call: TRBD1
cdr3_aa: CASSLTGRQPQHF
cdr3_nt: TGTGCCAGCAGCTTGACAGGGAGGCAGCCCCAGCATTTT

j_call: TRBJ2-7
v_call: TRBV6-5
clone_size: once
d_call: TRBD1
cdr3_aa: CASSYEGAGGTEQYF
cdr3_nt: TGTGCCAGCAGTTACGAGGGGGCTGGGGGTACCGAGCAGTACTTC

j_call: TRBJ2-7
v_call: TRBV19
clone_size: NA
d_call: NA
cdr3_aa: CASRLQGGEQYF
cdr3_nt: TGTGCCAGTAGATTACAGGGTGGCGAGCAGTACTTC

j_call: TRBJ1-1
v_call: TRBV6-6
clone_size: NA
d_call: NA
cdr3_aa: CASRTSRYDTEAFF
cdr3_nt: TGTGCCAGCAGGACCAGTCGCTATGACACTGAAGCTTTCTTT

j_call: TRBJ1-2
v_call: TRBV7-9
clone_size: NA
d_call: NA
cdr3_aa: CASSLALGGSNYGYTF
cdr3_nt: TGTGCCAGCAGCTTAGCGCTTGGGGGCTCGAACTATGGCTACACCTTC

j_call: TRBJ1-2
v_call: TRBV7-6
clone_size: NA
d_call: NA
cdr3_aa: CASSLTDANYGYTF
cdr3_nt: TGTGCCAGCAGCTTGACAGATGCTAACTATGGCTACACCTTC

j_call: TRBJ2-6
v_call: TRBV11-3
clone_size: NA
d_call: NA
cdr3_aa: CASSLDGGNSGANVLTF
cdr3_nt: TGTGCCAGCAGCTTAGATGGCGGCAACTCTGGGGCCAACGTCCTGACTTTC

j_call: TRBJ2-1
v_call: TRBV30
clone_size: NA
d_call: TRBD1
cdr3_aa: CAWNGGTGNYNEQFF
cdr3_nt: TGTGCCTGGAATGGAGGGACAGGGAACTACAATGAGCAGTTCTTC

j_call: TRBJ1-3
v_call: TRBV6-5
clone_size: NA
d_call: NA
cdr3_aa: CASTRQPPGGNTIYF
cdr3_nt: TGTGCCAGCACCAGACAGCCACCGGGTGGAAACACCATATATTTT

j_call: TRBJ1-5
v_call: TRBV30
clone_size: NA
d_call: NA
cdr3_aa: CAWSETGTSYSNQPQHF
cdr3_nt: TGTGCCTGGAGTGAGACAGGAACATCCTATAGCAATCAGCCCCAGCATTTT

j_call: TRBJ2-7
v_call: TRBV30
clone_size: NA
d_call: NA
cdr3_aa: CAWRVSSSYEQYF
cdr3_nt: TGTGCCTGGAGGGTCAGTAGCTCCTACGAGCAGTACTTC

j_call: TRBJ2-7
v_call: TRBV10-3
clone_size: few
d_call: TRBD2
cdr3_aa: CAISREASYEQYF
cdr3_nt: TGTGCCATCAGCCGGGAGGCGAGCTACGAGCAGTACTTC

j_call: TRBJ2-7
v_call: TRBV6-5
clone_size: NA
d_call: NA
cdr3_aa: CASSYSKLTYEQYF
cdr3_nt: TGTGCCAGCAGTTACTCGAAGCTCACATACGAGCAGTACTTC

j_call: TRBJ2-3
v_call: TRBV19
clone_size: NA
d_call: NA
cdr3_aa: CASSTEGGTDTQYF
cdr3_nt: TGTGCCAGTAGTACCGAGGGCGGGACAGATACGCAGTATTTT

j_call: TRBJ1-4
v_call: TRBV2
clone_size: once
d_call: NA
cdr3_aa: CASSEFVVNEKLFF
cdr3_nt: TGTGCCAGCAGTGAATTTGTCGTAAATGAAAAACTGTTTTTT

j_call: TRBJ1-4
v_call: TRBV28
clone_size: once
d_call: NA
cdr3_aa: CASSFGTNFNEKLFF
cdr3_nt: TGTGCCAGCAGTTTCGGTACGAATTTTAATGAAAAACTGTTTTTT

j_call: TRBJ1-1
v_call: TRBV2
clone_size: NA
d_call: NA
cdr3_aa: CASSELGVGTEAFF
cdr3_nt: TGTGCCAGCAGTGAGTTGGGGGTAGGGACTGAAGCTTTCTTT

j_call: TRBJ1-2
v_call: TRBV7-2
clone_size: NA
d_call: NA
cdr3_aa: CASSKDENYGYTF
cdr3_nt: TGTGCCAGCAGTAAAGATGAGAACTATGGCTACACCTTC

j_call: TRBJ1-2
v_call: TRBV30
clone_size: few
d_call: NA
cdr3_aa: CAWSVLQGSGYTF
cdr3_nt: TGTGCCTGGAGTGTACTACAGGGTAGTGGCTACACCTTC

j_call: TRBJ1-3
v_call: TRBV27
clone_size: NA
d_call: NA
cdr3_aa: CASSPTVTGNTIYF
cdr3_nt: TGTGCCAGCAGTCCGACAGTGACTGGAAACACCATATATTTT

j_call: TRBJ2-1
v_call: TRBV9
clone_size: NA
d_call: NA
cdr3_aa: CASSEGLRYNEQFF
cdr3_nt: TGTGCCAGCAGCGAGGGGCTAAGGTACAATGAGCAGTTCTTC

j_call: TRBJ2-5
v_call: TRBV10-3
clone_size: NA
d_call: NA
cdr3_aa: CAISESSLPQETQYF
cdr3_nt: TGTGCCATCAGTGAGTCGTCACTACCCCAAGAGACCCAGTACTTC